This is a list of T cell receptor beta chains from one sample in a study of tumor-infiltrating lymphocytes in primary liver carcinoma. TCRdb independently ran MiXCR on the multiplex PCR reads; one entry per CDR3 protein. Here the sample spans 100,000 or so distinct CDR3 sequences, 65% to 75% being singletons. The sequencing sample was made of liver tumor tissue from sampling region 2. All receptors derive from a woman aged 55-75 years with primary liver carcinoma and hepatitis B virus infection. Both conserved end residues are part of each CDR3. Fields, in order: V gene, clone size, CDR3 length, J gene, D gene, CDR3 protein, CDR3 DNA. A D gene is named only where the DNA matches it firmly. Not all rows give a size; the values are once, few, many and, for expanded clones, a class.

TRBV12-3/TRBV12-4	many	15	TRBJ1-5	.	CASTQQENSNQPQHF	TGTGCCAGCACCCAACAGGAAAATAGCAATCAGCCCCAGCATTTT
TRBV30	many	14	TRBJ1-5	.	CACEGGSKTKPQHF	TGTGCCTGTGAGGGGGGGTCCAAGACCAAGCCCCAGCATTTT
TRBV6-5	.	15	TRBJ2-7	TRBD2	CASCSSTSGRLKQYF	TGTGCCAGCTGTTCATCAACTAGCGGGAGACTGAAGCAGTACTTC
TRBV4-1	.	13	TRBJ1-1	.	CASQRVANIEAFF	TGTGCCAGCCAGAGAGTAGCGAACATTGAAGCTTTCTTT
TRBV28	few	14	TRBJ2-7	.	CASISREGGSEQYF	TGTGCCAGCATCTCAAGGGAAGGGGGTAGCGAGCAGTACTTC
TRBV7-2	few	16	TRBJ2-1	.	CASSLMSGLTYNEQFF	TGTGCCAGCAGCTTAATGTCAGGCCTCACCTACAATGAGCAGTTCTTC
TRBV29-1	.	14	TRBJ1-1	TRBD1	CSVDGPGGAAEAFF	TGCAGCGTTGACGGGCCAGGGGGGGCTGCTGAAGCTTTCTTC
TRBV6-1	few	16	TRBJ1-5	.	CASNERGHFSDQPQHF	TGTGCCAGCAATGAACGTGGACATTTTAGCGATCAGCCCCAGCATTTT
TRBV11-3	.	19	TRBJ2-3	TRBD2	CVSSHGTSGLTFQRDTQYF	TGTGTCAGCAGCCACGGGACTAGCGGATTAACATTCCAACGGGATACACAGTATTTT
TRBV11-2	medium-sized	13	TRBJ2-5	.	CASSLGVKETQYF	TGTGCCAGCAGCTTGGGGGTCAAAGAGACCCAGTACTTC
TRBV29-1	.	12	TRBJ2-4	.	CSVGIVGYIQYF	TGCAGTGTCGGAATCGTGGGGTACATTCAGTACTTC
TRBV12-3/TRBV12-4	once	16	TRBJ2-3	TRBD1	CATRATGTGTRDTQYF	TGTGCCACAAGAGCCACCGGGACAGGTACGAGGGATACGCAGTATTTT
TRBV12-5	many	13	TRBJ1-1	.	CASGLGRATEAFF	TGTGCTAGTGGTTTGGGCAGGGCCACTGAAGCTTTCTTT
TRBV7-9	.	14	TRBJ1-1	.	CASSLNQGNTEAFF	TGTGCCAGCAGCCTGAATCAGGGGAACACTGAAGCTTTCTTT